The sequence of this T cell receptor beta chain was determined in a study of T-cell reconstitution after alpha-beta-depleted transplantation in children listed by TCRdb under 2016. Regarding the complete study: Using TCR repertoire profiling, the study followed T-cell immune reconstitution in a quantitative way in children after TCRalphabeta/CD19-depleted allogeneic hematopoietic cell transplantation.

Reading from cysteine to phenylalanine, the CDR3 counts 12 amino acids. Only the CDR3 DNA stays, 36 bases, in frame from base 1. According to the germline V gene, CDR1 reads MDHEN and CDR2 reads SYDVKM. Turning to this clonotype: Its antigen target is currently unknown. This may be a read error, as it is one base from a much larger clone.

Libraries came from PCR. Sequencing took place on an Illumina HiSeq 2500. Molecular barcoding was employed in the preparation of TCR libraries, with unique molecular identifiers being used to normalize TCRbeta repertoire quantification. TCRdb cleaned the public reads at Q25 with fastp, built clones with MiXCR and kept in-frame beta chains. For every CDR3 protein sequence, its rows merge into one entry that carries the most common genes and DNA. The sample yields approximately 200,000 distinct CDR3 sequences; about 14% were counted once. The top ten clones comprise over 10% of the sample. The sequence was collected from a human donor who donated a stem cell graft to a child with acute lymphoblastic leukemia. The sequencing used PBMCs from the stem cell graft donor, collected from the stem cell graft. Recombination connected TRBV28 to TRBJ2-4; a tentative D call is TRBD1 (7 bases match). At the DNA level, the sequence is TGTGCCAGCAAGGAGGGGGCAAACATGCAGTACTTC. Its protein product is CASKEGANMQYF. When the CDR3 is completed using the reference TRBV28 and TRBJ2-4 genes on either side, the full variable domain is DVKVTQSSRYLVKRTGEKVFLECVQDMDHENMFWYRQDPGLGLRLIYFSYDVKMKEKGDIPEGYSVSREKKERFSLILESASTNQTSMYLCASKEGANMQYFGAGTRLSVL.